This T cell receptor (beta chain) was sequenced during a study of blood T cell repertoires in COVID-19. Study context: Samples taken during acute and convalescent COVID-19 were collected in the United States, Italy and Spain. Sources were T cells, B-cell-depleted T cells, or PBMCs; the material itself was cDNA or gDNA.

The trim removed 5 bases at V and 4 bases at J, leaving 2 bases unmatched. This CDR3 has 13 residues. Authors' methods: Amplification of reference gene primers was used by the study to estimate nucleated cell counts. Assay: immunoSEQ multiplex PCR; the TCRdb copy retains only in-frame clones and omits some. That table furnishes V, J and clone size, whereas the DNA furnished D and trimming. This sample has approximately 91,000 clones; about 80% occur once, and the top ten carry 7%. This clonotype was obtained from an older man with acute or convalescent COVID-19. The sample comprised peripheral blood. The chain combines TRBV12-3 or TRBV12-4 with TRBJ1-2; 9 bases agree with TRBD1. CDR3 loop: CASSTGGGYGYTF. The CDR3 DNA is TGTGCCAGCAGTACAGGGGGCGGCTATGGCTACACCTTC.